This is a list of T cell receptor beta chains from one sample in a study of T cell changes during pregnancy in multiple sclerosis. Profiling relied on immunoSEQ multiplex PCR, and the TCRdb table lists in-frame clones only, not all of them. The sample lists tens of thousands of clones; approximately 92% were seen once. The starting material was CD4+ T cells from peripheral blood mononuclear cells, obtained in the second trimester of pregnancy. Source of these receptors: a female donor in good health, enrolled as a control in a pregnancy study. Both conserved end residues are part of each CDR3. Each record gives: V gene, clone size, D gene, J gene, CDR3 protein, CDR3 DNA. The D gene is left open where the match is weak. Clone size is not always given. Where it is, it says once, few, many or a class for expanded clones.

TRBV5-8	.	TRBD1	TRBJ2-5	CASSPTDRGLETQYF	TGTGCCAGCAGCCCCACCGACAGGGGGCTGGAGACCCAGTACTTC
TRBV5-8	.	TRBD1	TRBJ1-4	CASSSQGALDEKLFF	TGTGCCAGCAGCTCTCAGGGGGCGCTCGATGAAAAACTGTTTTTT
TRBV5-4	.	.	TRBJ2-1	CASSKVGQGIGNEQFF	TGTGCCAGCAGTAAAGTGGGGCAGGGCATCGGAAATGAGCAGTTCTTC
TRBV4-2	.	.	TRBJ2-7	CASSQEPGVAYEQYF	TGTGCCAGCAGCCAGGAACCAGGGGTGGCGTACGAGCAGTACTTC
TRBV5-1	once	TRBD1	TRBJ2-6	CASSYTQGDGANVLTF	TGCGCCAGCAGCTACACTCAGGGGGATGGGGCCAACGTCCTGACTTTC
TRBV4-3	.	TRBD2	TRBJ2-5	CASSLAGGRGETQYF	TGCGCCAGCAGCCTAGCGGGAGGTCGTGGAGAGACCCAGTACTTC
TRBV19	.	.	TRBJ2-3	CASSTRSGTDTQYF	TGTGCCAGTAGTACACGATCGGGCACAGATACGCAGTATTTT
TRBV7-7	.	TRBD2	TRBJ2-5	CASSSGLAKETQYF	TGTGCTAGCAGCTCCGGACTAGCGAAAGAGACCCAGTACTTC
TRBV4-3	.	TRBD2	TRBJ2-3	CASSQAGGAVDTQYF	TGCGCCAGCAGCCAAGCGGGGGGGGCGGTGGATACGCAGTATTTT
TRBV7-2	once	TRBD1	TRBJ1-1	CATTPWDRGRNTEAFF	TGTGCCACCACCCCGTGGGACAGGGGACGTAACACTGAAGCTTTCTTT
TRBV28	.	.	TRBJ1-4	CASTFTGLANEKLFF	TGTGCCAGCACCTTCACAGGGTTGGCTAATGAAAAACTGTTTTTT
TRBV5-1	.	TRBD1	TRBJ2-7	CASSFGPQGYPFYEQYF	TGCGCCAGCAGCTTCGGACCACAGGGGTACCCCTTCTACGAGCAGTACTTC
TRBV28	.	.	TRBJ1-2	CASSLPPPRDYGYTF	TGTGCCAGCAGTTTACCCCCCCCCAGGGACTATGGCTACACCTTC
TRBV7-9	.	TRBD1	TRBJ2-1	CASSLDGGQGPSYNEQFF	TGTGCCAGCAGCTTAGATGGGGGACAGGGGCCTTCCTACAATGAGCAGTTCTTC
TRBV7-2	once	TRBD1	TRBJ2-4	CASSLGQGTKNIQYF	TGTGCCAGCAGCCTGGGACAGGGGACAAAAAACATTCAGTACTTC
TRBV10-3	.	.	TRBJ2-7	CAISSLVAEQYF	TGTGCCATCAGTAGCCTAGTGGCCGAGCAGTACTTC
TRBV15	.	.	TRBJ2-7	CATSSDEGRSYEQYF	TGTGCCACCAGCAGTGACGAGGGTCGATCCTACGAGCAGTACTTC
TRBV29-1	.	TRBD1	TRBJ1-4	CSVELTGGEKLFF	TGCAGCGTTGAGCTGACAGGGGGTGAAAAACTGTTTTTT
TRBV19	.	.	TRBJ2-5	CASSSGGARETQYF	TGTGCCAGTAGTTCTGGCGGGGCCAGGGAGACCCAGTACTTC
TRBV5-1	.	TRBD1	TRBJ2-5	CASSLGTGGQETQYF	TGCGCCAGCAGCTTGGGGACAGGGGGCCAAGAGACCCAGTACTTC
TRBV6-1	.	.	TRBJ1-6	CASSLVGGEYSPLHF	TGTGCCAGCTCCCTAGTCGGGGGGGAGTATTCACCCCTCCACTTT
TRBV10-3	once	.	TRBJ2-3	CAISAYSDTQYF	TGTGCCATCAGTGCGTACTCCGATACGCAGTATTTT
TRBV28	.	.	TRBJ2-4	CASLNRVAKNIQYF	TGTGCCAGCCTTAACAGGGTGGCCAAAAACATTCAGTACTTC
TRBV5-1	.	.	TRBJ2-1	CASSFGPNNEQFF	TGCGCCAGCAGCTTTGGGCCAAACAATGAGCAGTTCTTC
TRBV19	.	.	TRBJ2-3	CASSNTGTSTDTQYF	TGTGCCAGTAGTAATACCGGGACTAGCACAGATACGCAGTATTTT
TRBV7-3	.	TRBD2	TRBJ2-1	CASSPSGDSYNEQFF	TGTGCCAGCAGCCCTAGCGGGGACTCCTACAATGAGCAGTTCTTC
TRBV4-2	.	.	TRBJ2-4	CASSQAPYLAKNIQYF	TGTGCCAGCAGCCAAGCTCCGTATCTAGCCAAAAACATTCAGTACTTC
TRBV18	.	TRBD1	TRBJ2-7	CASSLDRGYEQYF	TGTGCCAGCTCACTGGACAGGGGTTACGAGCAGTACTTC
TRBV7-9	.	TRBD2	TRBJ2-3	CASSPLRRAGVTDTQYF	TGTGCCAGCAGTCCTCTTCGGAGAGCGGGAGTCACAGATACGCAGTATTTT
TRBV7-9	.	TRBD2	TRBJ2-7	CASSLAPAGVEQYF	TGTGCCAGCAGCTTAGCGCCAGCGGGAGTTGAGCAGTACTTC
TRBV20-1	.	.	TRBJ2-5	CSASPEETQYF	TGCAGTGCTAGCCCCGAGGAGACCCAGTACTTC
TRBV27	.	.	TRBJ1-4	CASPTLGTRDEKLFF	TGTGCCAGCCCCACCCTAGGGACAAGAGATGAAAAACTGTTTTTT
TRBV7-3	.	TRBD2	TRBJ2-1	CASSPTSGSYNEQFF	TGTGCCAGCAGCCCAACTAGCGGGTCATACAATGAGCAGTTCTTC
TRBV2	.	.	TRBJ2-5	CASSEVTGETQYF	TGTGCCAGCAGTGAAGTGACGGGAGAGACCCAGTACTTC
TRBV11-2	.	.	TRBJ2-7	CASSRLGSEQYF	TGTGCCAGCAGCCGACTAGGGAGCGAGCAGTACTTC
TRBV5-1	.	TRBD1	TRBJ2-7	CASSPEGQVAYEQYF	TGCGCCAGCAGCCCCGAGGGACAGGTAGCCTACGAGCAGTACTTC
TRBV30	.	.	TRBJ2-7	CAYSNSYEQYF	TGTGCCTACAGTAACTCCTACGAGCAGTACTTC
TRBV30	.	.	TRBJ2-6	CAWSGHSSGANVLTF	TGTGCCTGGAGTGGCCACAGCTCTGGGGCCAACGTCCTGACTTTC
TRBV5-8	.	.	TRBJ2-3	CASSVGQLWDTQYF	TGTGCCAGCAGCGTAGGACAGCTTTGGGATACGCAGTATTTT
TRBV28	few	.	TRBJ1-1	CASLLNTEAFF	TGTGCCAGCCTCCTGAACACTGAAGCTTTCTTT
TRBV27	.	.	TRBJ2-1	CASSIKGGGSWHNEQFF	TGTGCCAGCAGTATTAAGGGGGGGGGTAGCTGGCACAATGAGCAGTTCTTC
TRBV15	.	TRBD2	TRBJ2-1	CATSGRMGILAGEENEQFF	TGTGCCACCAGCGGTCGTATGGGTATTCTAGCGGGAGAGGAAAATGAGCAGTTCTTC
TRBV27	.	.	TRBJ2-2	CASSYGQTTGELFF	TGTGCCAGCAGTTATGGACAGACCACCGGGGAGCTGTTTTTT